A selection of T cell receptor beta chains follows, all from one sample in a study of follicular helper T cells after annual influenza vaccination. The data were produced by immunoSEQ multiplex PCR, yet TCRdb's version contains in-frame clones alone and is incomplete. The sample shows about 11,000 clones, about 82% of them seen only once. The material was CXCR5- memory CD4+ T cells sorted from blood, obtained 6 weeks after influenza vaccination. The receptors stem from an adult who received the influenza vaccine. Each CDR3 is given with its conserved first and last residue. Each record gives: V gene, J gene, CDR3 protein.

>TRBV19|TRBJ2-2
CASSPGQGTGELFF
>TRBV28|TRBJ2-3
CASSSPRGGSTDTQYF
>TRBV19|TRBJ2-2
CASTRSSTGELFF
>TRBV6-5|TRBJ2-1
CASSSTGTGYNEQFF
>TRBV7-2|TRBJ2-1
CASSLQGAGIDNEQFF
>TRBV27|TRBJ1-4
CASSLRGRGSTNEKLFF
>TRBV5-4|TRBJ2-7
CASSPGTKYEQYF
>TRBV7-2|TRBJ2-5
CASSPQTGEGTQYF
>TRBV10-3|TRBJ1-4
CAISDRVVEKLFF
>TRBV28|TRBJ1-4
CASTVGGVVYEKLFF
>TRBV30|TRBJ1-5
CAWSQGLSSNQPQHF
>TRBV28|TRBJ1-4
CASGGVPNEKLFF
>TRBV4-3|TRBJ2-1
CASSPTHGGGGYNEQFF
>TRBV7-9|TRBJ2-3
CASSRTGLTDTQYF
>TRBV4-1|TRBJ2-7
CASSQLNRGYEQYF
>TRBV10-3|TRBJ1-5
CAISDLDQFSPQHF
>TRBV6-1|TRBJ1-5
CASSEASGSNQPQHF
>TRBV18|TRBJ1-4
CASSPRGTNEKLFF
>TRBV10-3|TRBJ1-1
CATTGTGNTEAFF
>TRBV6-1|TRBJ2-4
CASSDWTGGMKNIQYF
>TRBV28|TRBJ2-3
CASTERRGNTDTQYF
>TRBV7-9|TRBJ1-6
CASSLLGDNSPLHF
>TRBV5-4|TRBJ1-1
CASSPRGEESEAFF
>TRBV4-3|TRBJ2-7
CASSQDWDSRYEQYF
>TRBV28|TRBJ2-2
CASSLQGTGELFF
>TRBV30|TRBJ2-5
CAWSVQGTFETQYF
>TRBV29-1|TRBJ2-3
CSVVSGTSGREATQYF
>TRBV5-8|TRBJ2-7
CASREEGQGASYEQYF
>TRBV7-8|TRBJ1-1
CASSLNGRTEAFF
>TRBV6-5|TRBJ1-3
CASSLTGPGNTIYF
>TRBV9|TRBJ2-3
CASSVGGSTDTQYF
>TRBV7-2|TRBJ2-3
CASSLGYTSYTQYF
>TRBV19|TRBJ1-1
CASSIIGVNTEAFF
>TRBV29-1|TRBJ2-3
CSVETGPDTQYF
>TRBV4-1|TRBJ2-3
CASSPLPQLAAATDTQYF
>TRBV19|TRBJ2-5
CASSPQLGHGETQYF
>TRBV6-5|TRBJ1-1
CASTSGQARNTEAFF
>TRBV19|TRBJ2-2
CASSSLGGVNTGELFF
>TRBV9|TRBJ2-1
CASSPGLANNEQFF
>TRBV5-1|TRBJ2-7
CASSPGLAGGASYEQYF
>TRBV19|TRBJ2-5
CASSIRGQDGPQYF
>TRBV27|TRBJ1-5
CASSLSGGASNQPQHF
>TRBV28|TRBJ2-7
CASSGYGGHYEQYF
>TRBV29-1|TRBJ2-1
CSVDGLAPSYNEQFF
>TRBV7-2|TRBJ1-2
CASSSSLLGVPYYGYTF
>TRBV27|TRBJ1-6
CASSQRKGSVVSYNSPLHF
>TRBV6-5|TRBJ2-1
CASSTGKSYNEQFF
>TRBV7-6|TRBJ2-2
CASSLLRVTSNTGELFF
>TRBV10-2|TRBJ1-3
CASSGPRGSGNTIYF
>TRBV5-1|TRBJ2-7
CASSPGLAGAEEQYF
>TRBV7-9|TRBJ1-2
CASSATEAGTGYGYTF
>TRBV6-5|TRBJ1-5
CASRRTEQGDQPQHF
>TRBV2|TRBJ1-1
CASSGDLLSAEAFF
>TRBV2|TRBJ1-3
CASSGNRGTGNTIYF
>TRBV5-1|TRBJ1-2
CASSLAGQDTGYTF
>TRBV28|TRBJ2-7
CASSLGQPNEQYF
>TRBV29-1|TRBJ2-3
CSVLAGGRDTQYF
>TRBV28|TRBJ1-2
CASSRTGATGGYTF